One T cell receptor beta chain is described in this entry. This specimen belongs to a study of blood T cell repertoires in COVID-19. The table came from immunoSEQ multiplex PCR; TCRdb's copy has only in-frame clones and leaves some out. The data show some 70,000 clones, less than 85% seen once. Sequencing was done on a sample of peripheral blood. This receptor was obtained from a man aged 55 to 69 with acute or convalescent COVID-19.

DNA for the CDR3: TGTGCCAGCAGGGGTGCGGGGCCCACTGAAGCTTTCTTT. This translates into CASRGAGPTEAFF. The chain joins TRBV6-6 to TRBJ1-1, with D possibly matching TRBD1 (5 bases). CDR3 length equals 13 residues. Germline CDR1 is MNHNY and CDR2 is SVGAGI (reference sequence). With 6 bases removed from V and 4 bases from J, the gap between germline ends came to 12 bases.